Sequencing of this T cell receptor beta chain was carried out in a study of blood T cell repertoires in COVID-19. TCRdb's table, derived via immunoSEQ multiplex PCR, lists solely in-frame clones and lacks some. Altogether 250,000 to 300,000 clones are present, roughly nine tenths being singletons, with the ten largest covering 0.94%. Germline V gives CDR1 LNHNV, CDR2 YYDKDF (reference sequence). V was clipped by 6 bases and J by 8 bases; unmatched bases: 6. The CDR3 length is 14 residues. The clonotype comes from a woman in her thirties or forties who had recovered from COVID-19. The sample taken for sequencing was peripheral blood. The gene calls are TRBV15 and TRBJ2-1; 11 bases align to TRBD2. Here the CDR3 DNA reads TGTGCCACCAGGACGGGACTAGCGGTCGATGAGCAGTTCTTC. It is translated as CATRTGLAVDEQFF.